Described below is a single T cell receptor beta chain sequence and its context. Germline-derived CDR1 and CDR2 are SQVTM and ANQGSEA. The CDR3 runs to 12 residues. Trimming cost V 7 bases and J 7 bases; bases outside gene matches: 7. A second PCR, run for roughly 7 to 11 cycles, used a sample-barcoded 5' primer plus a J-beta primer mix. Each CDR3 protein is one row after TCRdb ran MiXCR on the 5' RACE reads. The sample lists some 1.8 million distinct CDR3 sequences, roughly two fifths occurring once. These data originate in a study of blood T cells in healthy people across ages. This sequence originates from a human donor in good health. Sequenced input: blood. The J gene is TRBJ2-1, the V gene TRBV29-1; TRBD1 agrees at 7 bases. CDR3 sequence: CSGWDSLNEQFF. In DNA, the CDR3 is TGCAGCGGTTGGGACAGTCTTAATGAGCAGTTCTTC.